This T cell receptor (beta chain) was sequenced for a study of cytomegalovirus exposure and HLA in healthy donors. Study-wide results and limits: Reports indicated that the classifier achieved high specificity and sensitivity in diagnosing cytomegalovirus status. Near-uniform donor sequencing depth was presumed by presence/absence analyses. The study labeled fewer than 200 TCR beta chains cytomegalovirus-associated.

J lost 5 bases, V lost 5 bases, and 5 bases had no gene match. Germline CDR1 MGHDK, CDR2 SYGVNS. This CDR3 has 15 residues. The PCR contained 60 Vbeta and 13 Jbeta primers. Clones were sequenced by immunoSEQ multiplex PCR, and TCRdb holds only the in-frame ones, with some missing. Of 130,000 to 150,000 clones listed, around 79% were seen once; the top ten hold about 3.1%. Notes on this clone: Its antigen is not identified.

At the time of sampling, donors were nominally healthy, though unrecorded immune exposures were likely. The origin of this receptor is a female donor in good health and CMV-seronegative. This chain connects TRBV25-1 to TRBJ2-1, with 11 positions matching TRBD2. The specimen sequenced was PBMCs. CDR3 in DNA: TGTGCCAGCAGTCCGGGGACTAGCGGTGACAATGAGCAGTTCTTC. Its translation: CASSPGTSGDNEQFF.